A selection of T cell receptor beta chains follows, all from one sample in a study of cytomegalovirus exposure and HLA in healthy donors. Sequencing used immunoSEQ multiplex PCR; TCRdb keeps in-frame clones, though not all of them. Altogether about 120,000 clones are present, 66% being singletons, with the ten largest covering 1.5%. What was sequenced was PBMCs. The receptors shown here come from a man aged 18 to 29 in good health and CMV-seronegative. CDR3s include the opening cysteine and the closing phenylalanine or tryptophan. The D gene is left open where the match is weak. Clone size is shown for a subset of rows, as once, few, many or a class of expanded clone.

clone_size j_call v_call d_call cdr3_nt cdr3_aa
- TRBJ1-1 TRBV29-1 TRBD1 TGCAGCGTTGGGACTTCAACAGGGGACACTGAAGCTTTCTTT CSVGTSTGDTEAFF
- TRBJ2-3 TRBV7-2 - TGTGCCAGCAGCTTAGGGAGCGTGGATACGCAGTATTTT CASSLGSVDTQYF
- TRBJ2-3 TRBV7-3 - TGTGCCAGCAGCTTAATAGGGGGTAGCACAGATACGCAGTATTTT CASSLIGGSTDTQYF
- TRBJ2-2 TRBV9 - TGTGCCAGCAGCCCTCCTACTATGCTCCACACCGGGGAGCTGTTTTTT CASSPPTMLHTGELFF
- TRBJ1-5 TRBV9 - TGTGCCAGCAGCGTAGGGCATACCAATCAGCCCCAGCATTTT CASSVGHTNQPQHF
- TRBJ2-1 TRBV5-1 - TGCGCCAGCAGCATAAGTAGCGGATTAGGCCGGAATGAGCAGTTCTTC CASSISSGLGRNEQFF
- TRBJ1-4 TRBV6-5 TRBD1 TGTGCCAGCAGACGGACAGGGCTGGCTGAAAAACTGTTTTTT CASRRTGLAEKLFF
- TRBJ1-1 TRBV11-2 - TGTGCCAGCAGCTATCGGAGGAACACTGAAGCTTTCTTT CASSYRRNTEAFF
- TRBJ1-2 TRBV2 - TGTGCCAGCAGTGATGGGCAGAACTATGGCTACACCTTC CASSDGQNYGYTF
few TRBJ2-1 TRBV2 TRBD2 TGTGCCAGCAGTGACCCCGGGACTAGCGTCTATGAGCAGTTCTTC CASSDPGTSVYEQFF
- TRBJ1-2 TRBV7-9 - TGTGCCAGCAGCTACCCACCGGGAGAGATCTATGGCTACACCTTC CASSYPPGEIYGYTF
- TRBJ2-3 TRBV7-8 TRBD1 TGTGCCAGCGGGACAGGGATGTCGTCAGATACGCAGTATTTT CASGTGMSSDTQYF
- TRBJ2-7 TRBV2 - TGTGCCAGCAGCGCCTCCCTTCTCGCGGGCCTCCTTAGCTCCTACGAGCAGTACTTC CASSASLLAGLLSSYEQYF
- TRBJ2-2 TRBV11-3 - TGTGCCAGCAGCTTAGACGGGACCGGGGAGCTGTTTTTT CASSLDGTGELFF
- TRBJ2-1 TRBV7-9 TRBD2 TGTGCCAGTGCGGGGGGGTTTGGCCATGAGCAGTTCTTC CASAGGFGHEQFF
- TRBJ2-2 TRBV11-3 - TGTGCCAGCAGCTTAGATCCCGGGATTGGCGGGGAGCTGTTTTTT CASSLDPGIGGELFF
few TRBJ1-2 TRBV5-6 - TGTGCCAGCAGCTTGGAAGGGCAGGGATTTGGCTACACCTTC CASSLEGQGFGYTF
few TRBJ2-1 TRBV2 TRBD2 TGTGCCAGCAGTAGCGGGAGAAGGACCGACGATGAGCAGTTCTTC CASSSGRRTDDEQFF
- TRBJ1-2 TRBV5-8 - TGTGCCAGCAGCTTGGCGACAGCCTCTAGAGGCTACACCTTC CASSLATASRGYTF
few TRBJ2-3 TRBV20-1 - TGCAGTGCCTTCAGCACAGATACGCAGTATTTT CSAFSTDTQYF
once TRBJ2-3 TRBV10-3 TRBD2 TGTGCCATCAGTGTGGCTAGCGGGGGACGCACAGATACGCAGTATTTT CAISVASGGRTDTQYF
- TRBJ2-3 TRBV9 TRBD2 TGTCCCAGCAGCGGACTAGCGGGAGGAACAGATACGCAGTATTTT CPSSGLAGGTDTQYF
once TRBJ2-6 TRBV28 - TGTGCCAGCAGCCCCGTAATCCTCGCTGGGGCCAACGTCCTGACTTTC CASSPVILAGANVLTF
- TRBJ2-5 TRBV5-1 TRBD2 TGCGCCAGCAGCTTGGCGGTTAGCGGGGGGGCGGAGACCCAGTACTTC CASSLAVSGGAETQYF
- TRBJ2-7 TRBV1 - TGCACCAGCAGCCAAGCGGCTAGCGGGAGCTACGAGCAGTACTTC CTSSQAASGSYEQYF
- TRBJ2-7 TRBV6-5 - TGTGCCAGCAGCCCCACCCTAGCGTCCCCCTACGAGCAGTACTTC CASSPTLASPYEQYF
- TRBJ2-7 TRBV6-1 TRBD2 TGTGCCAGCAGCGTCGCGGGAGGCGGGATCTACGAGCAGTACTTC CASSVAGGGIYEQYF
few TRBJ2-2 TRBV5-1 TRBD2 TGCGCCAGCAGCTTCCCAGGCGGGAGTGGAACCGGGGAGCTGTTTTTT CASSFPGGSGTGELFF
- TRBJ1-5 TRBV25-1 - TGTGCCAGCAGTTGGGGGGGGAGCAATCAGCCCCAGCATTTT CASSWGGSNQPQHF
- TRBJ1-2 TRBV5-1 TRBD1 TGCGCCAGTACCCAGGGGGGATCTAACTATGGCTACCCCTTC CASTQGGSNYGYPF
- TRBJ2-7 TRBV7-9 - TGTGCCAGCAGCTTGGGACTTGCCTACGAGCAGTACTTC CASSLGLAYEQYF
- TRBJ2-7 TRBV7-9 TRBD2 TGTGCCAGCAGCCCGACTAGCGGAGAAACCTACGAGCAGTACTTC CASSPTSGETYEQYF
once TRBJ2-5 TRBV19 TRBD2 TGTGCCAGTAGTATGGGGACTAGCGGTTCCAAAACCCAGTACTTC CASSMGTSGSKTQYF
- TRBJ2-3 TRBV30 TRBD2 TGTGCCTGGACTAGCGGGGGGGCCCCAGATACGCAGTATTTT CAWTSGGAPDTQYF
- TRBJ1-1 TRBV29-1 TRBD1 TGCAGCGTTGAACTTACAAGGGGGCTTCAAGCTTTCTTT CSVELTRGLQAFF
few TRBJ2-1 TRBV6-5 - TGTGCCAGCAGCTTACAGGTGGGGCGCTACAATGAGCAGTTCTTC CASSLQVGRYNEQFF
once TRBJ2-1 TRBV9 TRBD2 TGTGCCAGCAGCGTGAGAGCGGGAGACTACAATGAGCAGTTCTTC CASSVRAGDYNEQFF
- TRBJ2-7 TRBV19 - TGTGCCAGTAGTACCACAAGCTCCTACGAGCAGTACTTC CASSTTSSYEQYF
- TRBJ2-7 TRBV6-1 - TGTGCCAGCAGTTCAGCGATATCCTACGAGCAGTACTTC CASSSAISYEQYF
- TRBJ1-3 TRBV7-2 - TGTGCCAGCAGCCGAATCACCGGGGACACCATATATTTT CASSRITGDTIYF
- TRBJ1-4 TRBV28 - TGTGCCCACGCCGCGGGACTGAGTCCGGAAAAACTGTTTTTT CAHAAGLSPEKLFF
- TRBJ1-5 TRBV7-9 - TGTGCCAGCAGCCTACGAGGCAATCAGCCCCAGCATTTT CASSLRGNQPQHF
- TRBJ1-2 TRBV7-2 - TGTGCCAGCAGCCCACGGACCCTCGTCCAGGGCGCTGGCTACACCTTC CASSPRTLVQGAGYTF
- TRBJ2-4 TRBV28 TRBD2 TGTGCCAGCAGCTTGCGATCCAGCGGGGCTTCCAAAAACATTCAGTACTTC CASSLRSSGASKNIQYF
- TRBJ1-4 TRBV6-5 - TGTGCCAGCAGCCACCGATGGGACATCGCCAAACTGTTTTTT CASSHRWDIAKLFF
- TRBJ2-5 TRBV10-1 - TGCGCCAGCAGTGAGTCACGGGATTACCAAGAGACCCAGTACTTC CASSESRDYQETQYF